The TCR beta chain described here comes from a study of radiotherapy plus CTLA-4 blockade in lung cancer. On the study more broadly: Around 18% of enrolled patients responded objectively, and over 30% had disease control.

V lost 1 base, J lost 0 bases, and 16 bases lay in between. CDR1 is SGHDN and CDR2 is FVKESK in the germline V gene. This CDR3 is built from 18 residues. CTLA-4 blockade using ipilimumab, together with focal radiation, was received by patients with chemo-refractory metastatic non-small-cell lung cancer. Using immunoSEQ multiplex PCR, the repertoire was profiled, and TCRdb retains in-frame clones only, with some absent. The table shows approximately 28,000 clones, with over 70% occurring only once. The chain links TRBV14 to TRBJ2-4, with D perhaps matching TRBD1 (8 bases). The sample consisted of peripheral blood, taken from a patient treated with radiotherapy plus ipilimumab. The clonotype comes from a human donor with non-small cell lung cancer that progressed on radiotherapy plus ipilimumab. The CDR3 bases are TGTGCCAGCAGCCAAGGGACAGGGAGGGCCCTAGCCAAAAACATTCAGTACTTC. This codes for CASSQGTGRALAKNIQYF.